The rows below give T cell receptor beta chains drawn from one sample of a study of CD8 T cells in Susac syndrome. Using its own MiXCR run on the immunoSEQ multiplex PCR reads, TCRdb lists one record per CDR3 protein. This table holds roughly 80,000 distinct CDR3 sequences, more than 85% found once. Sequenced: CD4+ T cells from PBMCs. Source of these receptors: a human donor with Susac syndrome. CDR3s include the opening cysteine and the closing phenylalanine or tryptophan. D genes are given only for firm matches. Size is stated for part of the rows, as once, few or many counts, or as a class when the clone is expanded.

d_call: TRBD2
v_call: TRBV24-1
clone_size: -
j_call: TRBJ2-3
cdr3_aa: CATQPREVTDTQYF
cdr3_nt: TGTGCCACCCAACCGCGGGAGGTCACAGATACGCAGTATTTT

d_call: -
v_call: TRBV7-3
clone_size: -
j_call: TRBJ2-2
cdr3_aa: CASSLTNTGELFF
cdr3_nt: TGTGCCAGCAGCTTAACGAACACCGGGGAGCTGTTTTTT

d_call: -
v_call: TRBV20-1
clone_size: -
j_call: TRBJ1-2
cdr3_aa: CSALTNGYTF
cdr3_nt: TGCAGTGCTTTGACAAATGGCTACACCTTC

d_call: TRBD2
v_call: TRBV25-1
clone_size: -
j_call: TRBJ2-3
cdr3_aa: CASSISGFTDTQYF
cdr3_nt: TGTGCCAGCAGTATTAGCGGGTTCACAGATACGCAGTATTTT

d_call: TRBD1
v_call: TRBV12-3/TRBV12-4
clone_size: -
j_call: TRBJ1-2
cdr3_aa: CASRPTGTGNDYGYTF
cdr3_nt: TGTGCCAGCAGACCTACCGGGACAGGGAATGACTATGGCTACACCTTC

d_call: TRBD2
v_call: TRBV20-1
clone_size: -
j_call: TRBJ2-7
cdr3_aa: CSATTSRSGGNRYLTYEQYF
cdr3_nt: TGCAGTGCTACAACATCAAGGAGCGGGGGGAACCGATACCTAACCTACGAGCAGTACTTC

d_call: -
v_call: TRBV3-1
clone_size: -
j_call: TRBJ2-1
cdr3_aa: CASSQGVSRFEQFF
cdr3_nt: TGTGCCAGCAGCCAAGGGGTGTCGAGGTTTGAGCAGTTCTTC

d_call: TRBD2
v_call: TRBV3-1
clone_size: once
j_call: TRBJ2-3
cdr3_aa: CASSQRGGVDTQYF
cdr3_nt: TGTGCCAGCAGCCAGCGGGGGGGCGTGGATACGCAGTATTTT

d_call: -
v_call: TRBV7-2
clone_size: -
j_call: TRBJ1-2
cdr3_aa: CASTLGPSDSYGYTF
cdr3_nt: TGTGCCAGCACCCTGGGGCCCTCCGACAGCTATGGCTACACCTTC

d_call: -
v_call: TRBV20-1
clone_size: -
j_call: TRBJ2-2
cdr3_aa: CSARRQGSNTGELFF
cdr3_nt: TGCAGTGCTAGGCGTCAGGGATCTAACACCGGGGAGCTGTTTTTT

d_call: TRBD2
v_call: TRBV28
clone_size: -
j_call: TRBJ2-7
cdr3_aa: CASSTSGRSPYEQYF
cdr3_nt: TGTGCCAGCAGTACTAGCGGGAGATCTCCCTACGAGCAGTACTTC

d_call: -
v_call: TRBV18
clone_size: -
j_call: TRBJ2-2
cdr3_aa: CASSPQGAGELFF
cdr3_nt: TGTGCCAGCTCACCACAGGGGGCCGGGGAGCTGTTTTTT

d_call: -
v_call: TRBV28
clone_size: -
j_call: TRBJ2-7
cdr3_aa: CASSAPRDGPYEQYF
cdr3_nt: TGTGCCAGCAGTGCCCCCCGGGACGGCCCCTACGAGCAGTACTTC

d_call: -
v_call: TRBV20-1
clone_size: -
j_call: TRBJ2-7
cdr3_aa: CSARDATSEQYF
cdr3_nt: TGCAGTGCTAGAGATGCGACGTCCGAGCAGTACTTC

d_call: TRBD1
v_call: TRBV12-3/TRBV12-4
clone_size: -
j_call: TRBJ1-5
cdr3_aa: CASSGTDRNQPQHF
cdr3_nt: TGTGCCAGCAGTGGGACAGATAGAAATCAGCCCCAGCATTTT

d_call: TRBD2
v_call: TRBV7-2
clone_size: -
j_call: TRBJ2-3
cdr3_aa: CASSPHSSGMLDTQYF
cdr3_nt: TGTGCCAGCAGCCCCCATTCTAGCGGGATGTTAGATACGCAGTATTTT

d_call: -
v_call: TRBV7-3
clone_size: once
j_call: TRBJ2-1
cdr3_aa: CASSQTPATSDEQFF
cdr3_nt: TGTGCCAGCAGCCAAACTCCCGCGACTTCCGATGAGCAGTTCTTC

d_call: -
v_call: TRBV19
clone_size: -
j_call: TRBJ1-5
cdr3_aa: CASSIMGPNNQPQHF
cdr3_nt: TGTGCCAGTAGTATCATGGGGCCGAACAATCAGCCCCAGCATTTT

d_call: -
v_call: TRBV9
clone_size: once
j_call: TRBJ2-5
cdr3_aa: CASSPAGGTGVETQYF
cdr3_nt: TGTGCCAGCAGCCCCGCGGGAGGGACAGGGGTTGAGACCCAGTACTTC

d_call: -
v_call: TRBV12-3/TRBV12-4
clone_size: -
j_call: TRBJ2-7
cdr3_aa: CASSLRQRGDLYEQYF
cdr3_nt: TGTGCCAGCAGTTTACGACAGAGGGGGGACCTCTACGAGCAGTACTTC

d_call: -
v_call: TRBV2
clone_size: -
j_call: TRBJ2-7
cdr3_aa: CASSPEGGVGYEQYF
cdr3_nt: TGTGCCAGCAGCCCAGAGGGGGGGGTTGGCTACGAGCAGTACTTC

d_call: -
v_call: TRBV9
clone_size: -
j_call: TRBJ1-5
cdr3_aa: CASSPDTGRQPQHF
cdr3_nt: TGTGCCAGCAGCCCTGATACAGGGCGTCAGCCCCAGCATTTT